This paragraph reports one T cell receptor (beta chain). The antigen remains unidentified. Trimming stripped 5 bases from V and 6 bases from J, with 20 bases between. The germline gives CDR1 SGHTA, CDR2 FQGTGA. The CDR3 loop spans 16 amino acids. The data originate from a study of shared clonotypes between healthy human individuals. General observations from the study: Generally, naive subsets (rather than memory subsets) showed larger estimated richness.

TCRdb's copy holds only in-frame clones and misses some; the assay was immunoSEQ multiplex PCR. Among roughly 2,300,000 clones listed, roughly 90% were seen once. The chain combines TRBV7-3 with TRBJ2-1, with D maybe TRBD2 (5 bases). Material for sequencing was naive CD4+ T cells from PBMCs. Stated subset: CD45RA+ positively selected. This TCR was sampled from a man younger than 35 in good health. Some clones in this sample may be carry-over from other donors' samples. The DNA of the CDR3 is TGTGCCAGCAGCCACTGGACTGTGGGAACGGTCAATGAGCAGTTCTTC. The encoded protein is CASSHWTVGTVNEQFF.